The rows below give T cell receptor beta chains drawn from one sample of a study of response to subunit inactivated influenza vaccine. MiXCR, applied by TCRdb to the RT-PCR reads, yields one record per CDR3 protein. Here the sample spans under 550,000 distinct CDR3 sequences, around 8% being singletons. The sample here was PBMCs from blood, taken around 25 months after vaccination. These receptor sequences come from a man aged 45 to 70 who received an inactivated influenza vaccine. Each CDR3 is given with its conserved first and last residue. Fields, in order: V gene, clone size, CDR3 protein. A row's size may be missing; if present it is once, few, many or a size class.

TRBV12-3/TRBV12-4	few	CASSRMDTPYEQYF
TRBV6-5	few	CASSYFGTQETQYF
TRBV4-1	few	CASSRGGSGGPLSYEQYF
TRBV20-1	NA	CSATGTRQPQHF
TRBV5-5	few	CASSLRRLQHNTGELFF
TRBV11-2	many	CASSLGEFEQFF
TRBV5-1	many	CASSLTGQGAQGNTIYF
TRBV5-1	NA	CASTLGQGGETQYF
TRBV14	NA	CASSRGQGGSYNEQFF
TRBV28	few	CASSLSPKLLAGVRYTGELFF
TRBV7-2	many	CASSLGTYGADTQYF
TRBV6-1	many	CASSRLAGGPGELFF
TRBV27	many	CASRRDKFNYGYTF
TRBV12-3/TRBV12-4	few	CASRGGLAGRSYNEQFF
TRBV20-1	few	CSAIGGDRLSQYF
TRBV7-9	NA	CASSFGIGVNEQFF
TRBV13	few	CASSLGVASSYEQYF